This is a list of T cell receptor beta chains from one sample in a study of cytomegalovirus exposure and HLA in healthy donors. Using immunoSEQ multiplex PCR, the repertoire was profiled, and TCRdb retains in-frame clones only, with some absent. The sample contains about 160,000 clones, about 80% of which appear only once. What was sequenced was PBMCs. These receptors were obtained from a woman between 40 and 55 years old in good health and CMV-seronegative. Both conserved end residues are trimmed from each CDR3. A D gene is named only where the DNA matches it firmly.

V	J	D	CDR3
TRBV7-6	TRBJ2-1	TRBD2	ASSLERELYNEQF
TRBV19	TRBJ2-1	TRBD1	ASISHSGTGDLNEQF
TRBV11-2	TRBJ1-2	.	ASRTDGQSYT
TRBV29-1	TRBJ1-3	TRBD1	SGTGGAWGNTIY
TRBV28	TRBJ2-7	.	ASSLSAREQY
TRBV27	TRBJ1-6	.	ASSLGQGNSPLH
TRBV27	TRBJ2-7	TRBD2	ASRTRREGHNEQY
TRBV5-1	TRBJ2-1	TRBD2	ASTGTSGSNEQF
TRBV7-2	TRBJ2-5	.	ASSRFGAGETQY
TRBV25-1	TRBJ1-2	TRBD1	ASSEPTGSGYT
TRBV19	TRBJ1-5	.	ASTYGKVGNQPQH
TRBV2	TRBJ2-7	TRBD1	ASTPLGTGYEQY
TRBV28	TRBJ2-2	TRBD2	ASSLVAGVPGELF
TRBV5-1	TRBJ2-7	TRBD2	ASSLTPGGEAEQY
TRBV4-1	TRBJ2-7	.	ASSQEGAGLTYEQY
TRBV19	TRBJ1-1	TRBD1	ASSITTGRNTEAF